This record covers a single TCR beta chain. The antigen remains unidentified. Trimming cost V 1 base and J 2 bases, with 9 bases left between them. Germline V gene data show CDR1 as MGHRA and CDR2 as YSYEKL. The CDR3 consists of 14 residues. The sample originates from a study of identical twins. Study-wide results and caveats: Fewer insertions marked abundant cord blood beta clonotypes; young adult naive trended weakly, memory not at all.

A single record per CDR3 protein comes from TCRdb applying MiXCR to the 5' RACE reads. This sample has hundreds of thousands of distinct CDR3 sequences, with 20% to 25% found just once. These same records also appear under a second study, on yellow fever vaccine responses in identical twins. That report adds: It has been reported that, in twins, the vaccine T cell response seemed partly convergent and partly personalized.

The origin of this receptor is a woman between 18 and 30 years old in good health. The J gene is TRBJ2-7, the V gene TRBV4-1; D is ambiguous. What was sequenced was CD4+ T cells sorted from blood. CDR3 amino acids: CASSQGGGAYEQYV. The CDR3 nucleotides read TGCGCCAGCAGCCAAGGTGGTGGAGCCTACGAGCAGTACGTC.